The 15 T cell receptor beta chains reported below all come from one sample, sequenced in a study of blood T cell repertoires in COVID-19. TCRdb's copy holds only in-frame clones and misses some; the assay was immunoSEQ multiplex PCR. The sample lists about 55,000 clones, more than 70% occurring once. The sample was peripheral blood. These receptors came from a man aged 60 to 75 with active COVID-19.

This clone has more than one count but fewer than ten. The chain combines TRBV19 with TRBJ1-5, with a possible D match to TRBD1 (6 bases). This CDR3 has 17 residues. Deletions cut 10 bases from V and 2 bases from J, with 24 bases between. Looked up from germline, CDR1 is LNHDA and CDR2 is SQIVND (reference sequence). The chain's CDR3 is CATGGGRILTGNQPQHF. In nucleotides, the CDR3 is TGTGCCACCGGCGGGGGGCGCATCCTGACGGGCAATCAGCCCCAGCATTTT.

The rearrangement links TRBV27 to TRBJ2-7, with TRBD2 matching over 10 bases. Germline V gene lookup returns CDR1 MNHEY and CDR2 SMNVEV (reference sequence). There are 14 residues in the CDR3. V gave up 7 bases and J gave up 6 bases; unmatched junction bases: 9. The CDR3 loop is CASIKAGGTGEQYF. For the CDR3, the DNA is TGTGCCAGCATCAAAGCGGGAGGGACAGGCGAGCAGTACTTC.

The rearrangement uses TRBV18 and TRBJ1-3; no firm D call. Trimming stripped 3 bases from V and 0 bases from J, with 12 bases between. The CDR3 covers 16 residues. The V gene's germline CDR1 is KGHSH and CDR2 LQKENI. CDR3 nucleotides: TGTGCCAGCTCACCTGCTCCAGCGAACTCTGGAAACACCATATATTTT. This codes for CASSPAPANSGNTIYF.

The V call is TRBV28, the J call TRBJ2-3; D is possibly TRBD1 (5 bases). Trimming cost V 5 bases and J 11 bases, with 17 bases left between them. There are 13 residues in the CDR3. Germline V CDR1 and CDR2: MDHEN, SYDVKM. CDR3 in amino acids: CASSPLEFRGQYF. In nucleotides, the CDR3 is TGTGCCAGCAGTCCCCTGGAGTTTAGGGGGCAGTATTTT.

CDR3 nucleotides: TGTGCCAGCAGGGGACAGGGGGCTGATGGCTACACCTTC. Amino acids: CASRGQGADGYTF. V and J are TRBV2 and TRBJ1-2; 12 nucleotides align to TRBD1. CDR3 length equals 13 residues. Germline loops: CDR1 SNHLY, CDR2 FYNNEI. V was clipped by 6 bases and J by 6 bases; unmatched bases: 2.

This clone was detected a few times. The genes are TRBV5-1 and TRBJ1-3, with D uncertain. Trimming shortened V by 4 bases and J by 0 bases, and 14 bases separated the two germline ends. Per the germline V gene, CDR1 is SGHRS and CDR2 is YFSETQ. This CDR3 spans 16 amino acids. The CDR3 sequence: CASSLGIRDSGNTIYF. The CDR3 region has the DNA TGCGCCAGCAGCCTGGGGATACGGGACTCTGGAAACACCATATATTTT. Using reference TRBV5-1 and TRBJ1-3 for the parts outside the CDR3, the full variable domain is KAGVTQTPRYLIKTRGQQVTLSCSPISGHRSVSWYQQTPGQGLQFLFEYFSETQRNKGNFPGRFSGRQFSNSRSEMNVSTLELGDSALYLCASSLGIRDSGNTIYFGEGSWLTVV.

This clone was recorded once. The chain joins TRBV10-3 to TRBJ2-5; the D is unclear. The germline gives CDR1 ENHRY, CDR2 SYGVKD. This CDR3 is 12 amino acids long. Trimming shortened V by 3 bases and J by 0 bases, and 2 bases separated the two germline ends. The CDR3 region is CAISDNQETQYF. Written as DNA, the CDR3 is TGTGCCATCAGTGACAACCAAGAGACCCAGTACTTC.

V usage is TRBV29-1 and J usage is TRBJ2-3; possibly TRBD1 for D (6 bases). Germline V gives CDR1 SQVTM, CDR2 ANQGSEA. This CDR3 spans 12 amino acids. V was cut by 5 bases and J by 2 bases, with 8 bases left in between. The CDR3 DNA reads TGCAGCGTTCGGACAGACACAGATACGCAGTATTTT. Its protein is CSVRTDTDTQYF.

This chain joins TRBV27 and TRBJ2-7, with 9 bases that match TRBD1. Trimming at V came to 5 bases and at J to 4 bases, leaving 3 bases not matched to a gene. From germline, CDR1 is MNHEY and CDR2 SMNVEV (reference sequence). This CDR3 comprises 13 residues. The CDR3 DNA follows: TGTGCCAGCAGTCCGGGACAGGGATACGAGCAGTACTTC. This encodes CASSPGQGYEQYF.

This clone has just a few counts. The chain carries TRBV11-2 and TRBJ2-7; 8 bases map to TRBD2. The CDR3 is 15 residues long. The V and J ends lost 3 bases and 7 bases, in that order; junction bases with no gene match: 11. Germline V gene data show CDR1 as SGHAT and CDR2 as FQNNGV. This CDR3 is CASSFGIGRAGEQYF. Here the CDR3 DNA reads TGTGCCAGCAGCTTCGGCATCGGGAGGGCGGGAGAGCAGTACTTC. The full variable domain, rest sourced from reference TRBV11-2 and TRBJ2-7, is EAGVAQSPRYKIIEKRQSVAFWCNPISGHATLYWYQQILGQGPKLLIQFQNNGVVDDSQLPKDRFSAERLKGVDSTLKIQPAKLEDSAVYLCASSFGIGRAGEQYFGPGTRLTVT.

The J gene is TRBJ2-1, the V gene TRBV6-2 or TRBV6-3; maybe TRBD2 (6 bases). This CDR3 contains 15 residues. V lost 6 bases and J lost 0, with 12 bases in between. Germline V CDR1 and CDR2: MNHEY, SVGEGT. The CDR3 reads CASSLDGSSYNEQFF. CDR3 DNA: TGTGCCAGCAGCCTGGACGGGAGCTCCTACAATGAGCAGTTCTTC.

This chain uses TRBV28 with TRBJ2-7; the match to TRBD2 covers 9 bases. The germline V gene has CDR1 MDHEN and CDR2 SYDVKM. This CDR3 is built from 15 residues. V gave up 6 bases and J gave up 2 bases; unmatched junction bases: 8. In DNA form, the CDR3 reads TGTGCCAGCAGACGACTAGCGGAGGGGGCCTACGAGCAGTACTTC. Amino acids: CASRRLAEGAYEQYF.

The chain couples TRBV27 to TRBJ2-5, with 9 positions matching TRBD2. The germline V gene encodes CDR1 MNHEY and CDR2 SMNVEV (reference sequence). The V gene end was trimmed by 7 bases and the J gene end by 1 base; junction bases not matched to a gene: 7. The CDR3 has 15 residues. This chain's CDR3 is CASTRNSGGQETQYF. CDR3 DNA sequence: TGTGCCAGCACTCGGAATAGCGGGGGCCAAGAGACCCAGTACTTC.

V and J are TRBV3-1 (or the pseudogene TRBV3-2) and TRBJ2-1, with 12 bases fitting TRBD2. The CDR3 loop spans 15 amino acids. The ends lost 4 bases at V and 6 bases at J; junction bases unmatched: 4. Germline V gives CDR1 LGHDT, CDR2 YNNKEL (reference sequence). The CDR3 spells CASSLPSGRANEQFF. The CDR3 DNA follows: TGTGCCAGCAGCCTTCCTAGCGGGAGGGCCAATGAGCAGTTCTTC.

The CDR3 nucleotides are TGTGCCAGCAGCTTAGGCTTTATCGCGGGAGGGGGATTCTACGAGCAGTACTTC. Translating it yields CASSLGFIAGGGFYEQYF. J is TRBJ2-7 and V is TRBV11-2, with TRBD2 identical over 9 bases. Germline CDR1 SGHAT, CDR2 FQNNGV. Trimming cost V 1 base and J 3 bases; bases outside gene matches: 13. The CDR3 extends over 18 amino acids. The whole variable domain, filled in from reference TRBV11-2 and TRBJ2-7, reads EAGVAQSPRYKIIEKRQSVAFWCNPISGHATLYWYQQILGQGPKLLIQFQNNGVVDDSQLPKDRFSAERLKGVDSTLKIQPAKLEDSAVYLCASSLGFIAGGGFYEQYFGPGTRLTVT.